Listed here are 23 T cell receptor beta chains from one sample, sequenced in a study of T cell responses to AZD1222 COVID-19 vaccine. The data were produced by immunoSEQ multiplex PCR, yet TCRdb's version contains in-frame clones alone and is incomplete. The sample records roughly 120,000 clones, about 90% being singletons. The sequenced sample was peripheral blood, obtained on day 0 of AZD1222 vaccination. All receptors come from an adult in good health.

This chain links TRBV7-3 with TRBJ2-2; no reliable D call. Germline V gene sequence: CDR1 SGHTA, CDR2 FQGTGA. Trimming pared 5 bases from V and 5 bases from J, leaving 12 bases between. The length of the CDR3 is 14 residues. In nucleotides, the CDR3 is TGTGCCAGCAGCCCCCCTCGTGGGACCGGGGAGCTGTTTTTT. The encoded protein is CASSPPRGTGELFF.

This sequence joins TRBV7-9 and TRBJ2-2; D is ambiguous. V was cut by 3 bases and J by 3 bases, with 5 bases left in between. CDR1 is SEHNR, CDR2 FQNEAQ, per germline (reference sequence). The CDR3 runs to 13 residues. CDR3 nucleotide sequence: TGTGCCAGCAGCTTCAGTTACACCGGGGAGCTGTTTTTT. Translated, it gives CASSFSYTGELFF.

The chain uses TRBV6-5 and TRBJ1-1, with TRBD1 as a possible D gene (6 bases). The CDR3 spans 13 residues. V lost 6 bases and J 11 bases, leaving 19 bases between the germline ends. From germline, CDR1 is MNHEY and CDR2 SVGAGI. Written as DNA, the CDR3 is TGTGCCAGCAGGCCTGGACAGTACCTGGAGGCTTTCTTT. Its protein is CASRPGQYLEAFF.

The chain recombines TRBV19 with TRBJ2-6, with TRBD2 matching over 7 bases. Trimming cost V 10 bases and J 4 bases; bases outside gene matches: 13. The CDR3 has 16 amino acids. CDR1 and CDR2 (germline): LNHDA, SQIVND (reference sequence). The CDR3 spells CATHPGGVPGANVLTF. For the CDR3, the DNA is TGTGCCACCCACCCTGGGGGGGTCCCCGGGGCCAACGTCCTGACTTTC.

J is TRBJ1-3 and V is TRBV2; unclear D gene. In germline, CDR1 is SNHLY, CDR2 FYNNEI. Trimming took 4 bases from V and 2 from J, leaving 6 bases between them. The CDR3 totals 13 residues. The CDR3 region is CASSVLPGNTIYF. The CDR3 DNA is TGTGCCAGCAGTGTTTTGCCTGGAAACACCATATATTTT. Complete variable domain (other parts from reference TRBV2 and TRBJ1-3): EPEVTQTPSHQVTQMGQEVILRCVPISNHLYFYWYRQILGQKVEFLVSFYNNEISEKSEIFDDQFSVERPDGSNFTLKIRSTKLEDSAMYFCASSVLPGNTIYFGEGSWLTVV.

The CDR3 coding sequence is TGTGCCAGCAGCTTATCGGGACAGGTATACTCTGGGGCCAACGTCCTGACTTTC. Amino acids: CASSLSGQVYSGANVLTF. The chain couples TRBV7-3 to TRBJ2-6, with 8 bases aligning to TRBD1. Germline CDR1 SGHTA, CDR2 FQGTGA. The CDR3 loop spans 18 amino acids. The ends lost 2 bases at V and 0 bases at J; junction bases unmatched: 6.

This clone was observed a few times. The chain employs TRBV9 and TRBJ2-2; D ambiguous. CDR1 SGDLS and CDR2 YYNGEE come from the germline V gene. This CDR3 comprises 14 residues. Deletions cut 0 bases from V and 2 bases from J, with 5 bases between. The DNA for the CDR3 is TGTGCCAGCAGCGTAGTCAAAAACACCGGGGAGCTGTTTTTT. Its protein product is CASSVVKNTGELFF.

The chain carries TRBV30 and TRBJ2-7; D is unclear. The CDR3 spans 16 residues. V lost 2 bases, J lost 6 bases, and 23 bases lay in between. Germline loops: CDR1 GTSNPN, CDR2 SVGIG (reference sequence). CDR3 residues: CAWSRVALRFTSEQYF. The CDR3 coding sequence is TGTGCCTGGAGTAGAGTAGCCCTCCGGTTTACCTCCGAGCAGTACTTC.

In its sample, this clone was seen once. V usage is TRBV6-6 and J usage is TRBJ2-2; no firm D call. The CDR3 loop spans 11 amino acids. Per germline, CDR1 MNHNY and CDR2 SVGAGI (reference sequence). Trimming shortened V by 5 bases and J by 5 bases, and 3 bases separated the two germline ends. The CDR3 is CASSPTGELFF. The DNA of the CDR3 is TGTGCCAGCAGTCCGACCGGGGAGCTGTTTTTT.

V and J are TRBV6-6 and TRBJ2-5; no definite D call. The V and J ends lost 2 bases and 2 bases respectively, with 9 bases between them. From germline, CDR1 is MNHNY and CDR2 SVGAGI (reference sequence). There are 14 residues in the CDR3. The CDR3 sequence: CASSYRTPQETQYF. The CDR3 nucleotides are TGTGCCAGCAGTTACCGTACACCTCAAGAGACCCAGTACTTC.

The genes are TRBV2 and TRBJ1-1; D gene uncertain. From germline, CDR1 is SNHLY and CDR2 FYNNEI. This CDR3 is built from 13 residues. Trimming removed 10 bases at V and 2 bases at J, with 14 bases between. The CDR3 DNA follows: TGTGCCACTTACAGAAGCTCTAACACTGAAGCTTTCTTT. Amino acids: CATYRSSNTEAFF.

Only a few counts were recorded for this clone. This chain connects TRBV29-1 to TRBJ2-1; maybe TRBD1 (6 bases). V was pared by 6 bases and J by 9 bases, with 18 bases between. CDR1 SQVTM and CDR2 ANQGSEA come from the germline V gene. CDR3 length: 13 amino acids. The CDR3 DNA is TGCAGCGTGGACAGCCCGAATTGGGGTGAGCAGTTCTTC. This translates into CSVDSPNWGEQFF.

This clone was counted once. This chain connects TRBV5-1 to TRBJ2-7, with TRBD2 matching over 8 bases. The CDR3 runs 19 residues. V was pared by 3 bases and J by 3 bases, with 20 bases of the junction left unmatched. CDR1 SGHRS and CDR2 YFSETQ come from the germline V gene. The CDR3 is CASSSRTGPSSGADYEQYF. In DNA form, the CDR3 reads TGCGCCAGCAGCTCACGTACAGGGCCCAGTAGCGGGGCAGACTACGAGCAGTACTTC.

V usage is TRBV3-1 (or the pseudogene TRBV3-2) and J usage is TRBJ1-2, with D perhaps matching TRBD1 (5 bases). The CDR3 length is 12 residues. Germline CDR1 reads LGHDT; CDR2 reads YNNKEL (reference sequence). The V gene lost 8 bases and the J gene lost 3 bases, with 10 bases spanning the gap. CDR3 loop: CASLDSYYGYTF. The DNA of the CDR3 is TGTGCCAGCCTCGACAGCTACTATGGCTACACCTTC.

V gene TRBV7-2 combines with J gene TRBJ1-5, with no clear D. V lost 0 bases and J lost 6, with 6 bases in between. This CDR3 has 13 residues. CDR1 and CDR2 from the germline V gene are SGHTA and FQGNSA. The CDR3 here is CASSLARGQPQHF. The CDR3 coding sequence is TGTGCCAGCAGCTTAGCGCGAGGTCAGCCCCAGCATTTT.

The chain has TRBV27 and TRBJ1-1; 12 nucleotides align to TRBD1. The germline CDR1 and CDR2 sequences are MNHEY and SMNVEV (reference sequence). V dropped 3 bases and J dropped 3; count of bases not matched to a gene: 11. The CDR3 spans 18 residues. CDR3 bases: TGTGCCAGCAGTTTGACCGGGACAGGGGGCCTCCTGGACACTGAAGCTTTCTTT. This codes for CASSLTGTGGLLDTEAFF.

The V gene is TRBV6-5, the J gene TRBJ1-4, with D uncertain. This CDR3 contains 15 residues. Germline values: CDR1 MNHEY, CDR2 SVGAGI. V lost 4 bases and J lost 7, with 16 bases in between. The CDR3 sequence: CASSSRRQPGEKLFF. DNA of the CDR3: TGTGCCAGCAGTTCTCGGAGGCAGCCGGGTGAAAAACTGTTTTTT.

The chain recombines TRBV3-1 (or the pseudogene TRBV3-2) with TRBJ2-2; no clear D gene. Per germline, CDR1 LGHDT and CDR2 YNNKEL (reference sequence). V dropped 1 base and J dropped 2 bases, with 8 bases sitting between them. The CDR3 spans 15 residues. The CDR3: CASSQGLYNTGELFF. The DNA of the CDR3 is TGTGCCAGCAGCCAAGGTCTCTACAACACCGGGGAGCTGTTTTTT.

The chain recombines TRBV25-1 with TRBJ1-6; 8 bases line up with TRBD1. Trimming took 8 bases from V and 5 from J; bases not matched to a gene: 5. There are 14 residues in the CDR3. Germline assignment: CDR1 MGHDK and CDR2 SYGVNS. The CDR3, as DNA: TGTGCCAGCGGGGGGACAGGAAATAATTCACCCCTCCACTTT. Its translation: CASGGTGNNSPLHF.

The chain uses TRBV29-1 and TRBJ1-4; possibly TRBD1 for D (5 bases). This CDR3 is built from 14 residues. Germline CDR1 reads SQVTM; CDR2 reads ANQGSEA. Trimming pared 0 bases from V and 8 bases from J, leaving 13 bases between. The CDR3 spells CSVEEIGEPEKLFF. The CDR3 DNA sequence: TGCAGCGTTGAAGAAATAGGGGAACCCGAAAAACTGTTTTTT.

This clone was seen just once. This chain links TRBV11-3 with TRBJ2-5; TRBD2 agrees at 13 bases. V lost 5 bases to trimming and J lost 5 bases; unmatched junction nucleotides: 8. This CDR3 is 16 amino acids long. Germline CDR1 and CDR2: SGHNT and YENEEA. The CDR3 region is CASSLGTSGMVETQYF. CDR3 in DNA: TGTGCCAGCAGCCTAGGGACTAGCGGGATGGTGGAGACCCAGTACTTC. The variable domain in full, completed from reference TRBV11-3 and TRBJ2-5, reads EAGVVQSPRYKIIEKKQPVAFWCNPISGHNTLYWYLQNLGQGPELLIRYENEEAVDDSQLPKDRFSAERLKGVDSTLKIQPAELGDSAVYLCASSLGTSGMVETQYFGPGTRLLVL.

The chain joins TRBV7-3 to TRBJ2-2; D possibly corresponds to TRBD1 (6 bases). Per the germline V gene, CDR1 is SGHTA and CDR2 is FQGTGA. CDR3 length: 13 amino acids. V shed 5 bases and J shed 6 bases, with 10 bases lying between them. This CDR3 is CASSQQGSGELFF. The CDR3 DNA reads as TGTGCCAGCAGCCAACAGGGTTCCGGGGAGCTGTTTTTT.

This chain links TRBV9 with TRBJ2-3, with unresolved D. The CDR3 is 14 amino acids. Between the trimmed V and J ends, which lost 0 bases and 2 bases, there was a span of 7 bases. Germline V gives CDR1 SGDLS, CDR2 YYNGEE. The CDR3 here is CASSVVSTTDTQYF. The CDR3 coding sequence is TGTGCCAGCAGCGTAGTAAGCACCACAGATACGCAGTATTTT.